Below, one T cell receptor beta chain is given with its context. The repertoire was sequenced with immunoSEQ multiplex PCR; TCRdb's copy has only in-frame clones and lacks some. The data contain almost 250,000 clones, over 75% of them singletons. Those who participated ranged in age from about 18 to 89 years and resided in approximately 23 US areas. Grouping used clinical history reported by participants in a survey and questionnaire. This entry comes from a study of blood T cell repertoires in COVID-19. About the study: The United States, Italy and Spain were the sources of the acute and convalescent COVID-19 samples. Sources were T cells, B-cell-depleted T cells, or PBMCs; the material itself was cDNA or gDNA.

This CDR3 spans 13 amino acids. V lost 7 bases and J lost 7; bases outside the gene matches: 6. Germline V gene lookup returns CDR1 SEHNR and CDR2 FQNEAQ (reference sequence). The clonotype comes from a woman aged 45-59 years with acute COVID-19. The genes are TRBV7-9 and TRBJ1-4; 7 nucleotides match TRBD1. What was sequenced was PBMCs or T cells enriched from blood (not recorded which). CDR3 DNA sequence: TGTGCCAGCACCCCACAGGGGAGTGAAAAACTGTTTTTT. Translated, it gives CASTPQGSEKLFF.